This TCR beta chain was captured by sequencing in a study of cytotoxic CD8 clonotypes in ibrutinib-treated CLL. CDR1 and CDR2 (germline): SQVTM, ANQGSEA. V lost 4 bases and J lost 9; bases outside the gene matches: 7. The CDR3 is 13 residues long. Sequencing was performed with immunoSEQ multiplex PCR; in TCRdb, only in-frame clones are kept and a portion is missing. The sample records hundreds of thousands of clones, 70% being singletons. Study findings and constraints: Researchers report that baseline clonality outpaced age-matched healthy donors and tracked circulating CD8+ T-cell counts.

About this clone itself: The antigen remains unidentified.

The TCR originated in a human donor with chronic lymphocytic leukemia. This sequence joins TRBV29-1 and TRBJ2-1; TRBD1 matches at 9 bases. The sample was PBMCs, taken after 24 months of ibrutinib treatment. The CDR3 DNA reads as TGCAGCGTTGCCCGAACAGGGGGCAGTGAGCAGTTCTTC. Translating it yields CSVARTGGSEQFF.